Presented here are 31 T cell receptor beta chains from one specimen sequenced in a study of CD8+ T cells in alopecia areata. RNA extraction and reverse transcription yielded cDNA as sequencing template. Repertoires were generated with immunoSEQ multiplex PCR, while TCRdb's copy carries only in-frame clones and drops some. Altogether over 120,000 clones are present, 40% to 55% being singletons, with the ten largest covering approximately 0.99%. Sequenced here: CD4+ T cells sorted from blood, sampled at week 0. The receptors derive from a human donor with alopecia areata.

The chain combines TRBV2 with TRBJ2-1; perhaps TRBD2 as D (6 bases). The CDR3 runs 16 residues. The germline V gene has CDR1 SNHLY and CDR2 FYNNEI. V was trimmed by 7 bases and J by 8 bases, leaving 24 bases between them. The CDR3, as DNA: TGTGCCAGCACGGTTCCAGGTCTCGCCCCGGGGGATGAGCAGTTCTTC. It yields the protein CASTVPGLAPGDEQFF. The full variable domain, completed using reference TRBV2 and TRBJ2-1, is EPEVTQTPSHQVTQMGQEVILRCVPISNHLYFYWYRQILGQKVEFLVSFYNNEISEKSEIFDDQFSVERPDGSNFTLKIRSTKLEDSAMYFCASTVPGLAPGDEQFFGPGTRLTVL.

The rearrangement uses TRBV30 and TRBJ2-3; 7 bases agree with TRBD2. The length of the CDR3 is 14 residues. Germline values: CDR1 GTSNPN, CDR2 SVGIG (reference sequence). V trimming: 1 base; J trimming: 7 bases; junction bases outside the gene matches: 8. CDR3 region: CAWSDGGSVYTQYF. The CDR3 nucleotides are TGTGCCTGGAGTGATGGCGGGAGTGTTTATACGCAGTATTTT.

The J gene is TRBJ2-3, the V gene TRBV30; D tentatively reads TRBD1 or TRBD2 (5 bases each). The CDR3 loop spans 12 amino acids. Trimming removed 3 bases at V and 2 bases at J, with 6 bases between. In germline, CDR1 is GTSNPN, CDR2 SVGIG (reference sequence). The CDR3: CAWRGDTDTQYF. CDR3 nucleotide sequence: TGTGCCTGGAGGGGGGACACAGATACGCAGTATTTT.

The chain links TRBV5-1 to TRBJ2-2; 8 bases are a match to TRBD2. This CDR3 is 16 amino acids long. The V segment lost 4 bases and the J segment 2 bases; nucleotides outside the gene matches: 7. Germline V gene sequence: CDR1 SGHRS, CDR2 YFSETQ. The CDR3 DNA reads as TGCGCCAGCAGCCGGGAGGGACCGATAAACACCGGGGAGCTGTTTTTT. This encodes CASSREGPINTGELFF.

This clone appeared a few times. This chain's CDR3 is CATSRELGLGGNQPQHF. For the CDR3, the DNA is TGTGCCACCAGCAGAGAGTTGGGCCTTGGCGGCAATCAGCCCCAGCATTTT. The chain employs TRBV15 and TRBJ1-5, with D unclear. This CDR3 is 17 amino acids long. Germline V gene sequence: CDR1 LNHNV, CDR2 YYDKDF (reference sequence). The V gene lost 0 bases and the J gene lost 2 bases, with 14 bases spanning the gap.

This chain joins TRBV5-1 and TRBJ2-2, with TRBD2 as a possible D gene (6 bases). The germline V gene encodes CDR1 SGHRS and CDR2 YFSETQ. V was cut by 2 bases and J by 6 bases, with 11 bases left in between. The length of the CDR3 is 14 residues. The CDR3 DNA is TGCGCCAGCAGCTTCCCTAGCGCCGCCGGGGAGCTGTTTTTT. This translates into CASSFPSAAGELFF. Based on the CDR3 plus reference TRBV5-1 and TRBJ2-2, the full variable domain is KAGVTQTPRYLIKTRGQQVTLSCSPISGHRSVSWYQQTPGQGLQFLFEYFSETQRNKGNFPGRFSGRQFSNSRSEMNVSTLELGDSALYLCASSFPSAAGELFFGEGSRLTVL.

This chain joins TRBV7-9 and TRBJ2-2, with D perhaps TRBD2 (6 bases). The V end lost 5 bases, the J end lost 6 bases, and 22 bases lay between the germline ends. CDR1 is SEHNR and CDR2 is FQNEAQ in the germline V gene (reference sequence). The CDR3 spans 17 residues. CDR3 DNA sequence: TGTGCCAGCAGCCATCCCCCCGGGAGCAAACTGTCCGGGGAGCTGTTTTTT. It is translated as CASSHPPGSKLSGELFF.

A few counts support this clone. This sequence joins TRBV29-1 and TRBJ1-1; D remains unclear. This CDR3 contains 10 residues. With 5 bases removed from V and 3 bases from J, the gap between germline ends came to 4 bases. CDR1 SQVTM and CDR2 ANQGSEA come from the germline V gene. As DNA, the CDR3 is TGCAGCGTTCAGCACACTGAAGCTTTCTTT. Its translation: CSVQHTEAFF.

The CDR3 nucleotides are TGTGCCAGCAGCGAGGGGGGCGCGGTTTCGGCCGAGCAGTACTTC. Amino acids: CASSEGGAVSAEQYF. This chain joins TRBV9 and TRBJ2-7, with D perhaps matching TRBD1 or TRBD2 (6 bases each). The V end lost 3 bases, the J end lost 6 bases, and 19 bases lay between the germline ends. This CDR3 contains 15 residues. Germline V gene sequence: CDR1 SGDLS, CDR2 YYNGEE.

Regarding this clone: The same CDR3 is also encoded by other DNA sequences in this sample. The V and J genes are TRBV30 and TRBJ2-7; TRBD2 matches at 8 bases. The CDR3 covers 14 residues. Trimming at V came to 3 bases and at J to 1 base, leaving 5 bases not matched to a gene. Germline CDR1 is GTSNPN and CDR2 is SVGIG (reference sequence). The CDR3 nucleotides read TGTGCCTGGAGCGGCGGGGGGTCGTCCTACGAGCAGTACTTC. It encodes CAWSGGGSSYEQYF.

V and J are TRBV30 and TRBJ1-5; maybe TRBD1 (6 bases). Germline CDR1 GTSNPN, CDR2 SVGIG (reference sequence). Trimming left V 0 bases short and J 7 bases short, with 16 bases between. CDR3 length: 15 amino acids. This chain's CDR3 is CAWSVRGGARQPQHF. The CDR3 nucleotides read TGTGCCTGGAGTGTACGTGGGGGGGCCCGGCAGCCCCAGCATTTT.

The chain is built from TRBV6-6 and TRBJ2-5; the match to TRBD2 covers 8 bases. The V and J ends lost 5 bases and 4 bases, in that order; junction bases with no gene match: 6. The CDR3 is 14 residues long. Per the germline V gene, CDR1 is MNHNY and CDR2 is SVGAGI (reference sequence). The DNA of the CDR3 is TGTGCCAGCAGTCTAGCGGGTGGGGCAGAGACCCAGTACTTC. It encodes CASSLAGGAETQYF.

The chain joins TRBV7-9 to TRBJ2-1; D might be TRBD2 (5 bases). Trimming cost V 2 bases and J 7 bases, with 18 bases left between them. Germline CDR1 reads SEHNR; CDR2 reads FQNEAQ (reference sequence). The CDR3 runs to 16 residues. CDR3 nucleotides: TGTGCCAGCAGCTTATTACGGAGTATAGCGTCGAATGAGCAGTTCTTC. This translates into CASSLLRSIASNEQFF.

In this sample, this clone turned up a few times. The genes are TRBV2 and TRBJ2-1, with D uncertain. Trimming removed 6 bases at V and 2 bases at J, with 8 bases between. CDR1 and CDR2 from the germline V gene are SNHLY and FYNNEI. The CDR3 sequence is 13 residues long. In DNA, the CDR3 is TGTGCCAGCAGAGGGCAACCCTACAATGAGCAGTTCTTC. Its translation: CASRGQPYNEQFF.

This sequence joins TRBV19 and TRBJ1-5, with a weak D call TRBD1 (5 bases). The CDR3 contains 14 residues. The germline V and J ends were trimmed by 2 bases and 4 bases, with 9 bases remaining between them. From germline, CDR1 is LNHDA and CDR2 SQIVND (reference sequence). CDR3 bases: TGTGCCAGTAGTATACAGGGTTGGAATCAGCCCCAGCATTTT. Protein sequence: CASSIQGWNQPQHF.

V and J are TRBV27 and TRBJ1-1; D ambiguous. V was cut by 0 bases and J by 1 base, with 6 bases left in between. In germline, CDR1 is MNHEY, CDR2 SMNVEV (reference sequence). The CDR3 loop spans 14 amino acids. CDR3 sequence reads: CASSLSQKNTEAFF. The CDR3 DNA follows: TGTGCCAGCAGTTTATCACAGAAGAACACTGAAGCTTTCTTT.

CDR3 bases: TGCAGCGTTGGGGACAGGGGAGGCTACACCTTC. Translation gives CSVGDRGGYTF. The genes are TRBV29-1 and TRBJ1-2; TRBD1 aligns across 10 bases. The V and J ends lost 4 bases and 8 bases, in that order; junction bases with no gene match: 1. The CDR3 is 11 amino acids. Germline CDR1 is SQVTM and CDR2 is ANQGSEA. The full variable domain, rest sourced from reference TRBV29-1 and TRBJ1-2, is SAVISQKPSRDICQRGTSLTIQCQVDSQVTMMFWYRQQPGQSLTLIATANQGSEATYESGFVIDKFPISRPNLTFSTLTVSNMSPEDSSIYLCSVGDRGGYTFGSGTRLTVV.

The chain couples TRBV29-1 to TRBJ1-1, with 8 bases identical to TRBD1. This CDR3 has 16 residues. CDR1 is SQVTM, CDR2 ANQGSEA, per germline. V trimming: 6 bases; J trimming: 0 bases; junction bases outside the gene matches: 12. The DNA of the CDR3 is TGCAGCGTGGTGGACAGGGCAGGTCCCTTGAACACTGAAGCTTTCTTT. Translating it yields CSVVDRAGPLNTEAFF.

The chain recombines TRBV29-1 with TRBJ2-7, with TRBD1 identical over 10 bases. This CDR3 spans 14 amino acids. The V gene end was trimmed by 5 bases and the J gene end by 2 bases; junction bases not matched to a gene: 6. CDR1 is SQVTM and CDR2 is ANQGSEA in the germline V gene. The CDR3, as DNA: TGCAGCGTTACCCGGGGGACAGGGGCCTACGAGCAGTACTTC. It translates to CSVTRGTGAYEQYF.

V is TRBV10-3 and J is TRBJ2-1; D is uncertain. The CDR3 has 14 amino acids. The germline CDR1 and CDR2 sequences are ENHRY and SYGVKD. V lost 6 bases to trimming and J lost 0 bases, with 9 bases between them. CDR3 sequence: CAIRGESSYNEQFF. The CDR3 nucleotides read TGTGCCATCAGGGGCGAAAGCTCCTACAATGAGCAGTTCTTC.

CDR3 residues: CASSGGARVEQYF. The DNA for the CDR3 is TGTGCCAGCAGTGGGGGGGCGCGGGTCGAGCAGTACTTC. The chain combines TRBV6-6 with TRBJ2-7, with a weak D call TRBD2 (7 bases). The CDR3 consists of 13 residues. Germline V CDR1 and CDR2: MNHNY, SVGAGI (reference sequence). Trimming cost V 5 bases and J 6 bases, with 14 bases left between them.

The genes are TRBV2 and TRBJ2-2, with 8 bases fitting TRBD2. The CDR3 extends over 15 amino acids. Germline V gives CDR1 SNHLY, CDR2 FYNNEI. V trimming: 7 bases; J trimming: 0 bases; junction bases outside the gene matches: 4. DNA for the CDR3: TGTGCCAGCAACATAGCGGGACCGAACACCGGGGAGCTGTTTTTT. Protein sequence: CASNIAGPNTGELFF. The full variable domain, rest sourced from reference TRBV2 and TRBJ2-2, is EPEVTQTPSHQVTQMGQEVILRCVPISNHLYFYWYRQILGQKVEFLVSFYNNEISEKSEIFDDQFSVERPDGSNFTLKIRSTKLEDSAMYFCASNIAGPNTGELFFGEGSRLTVL.

The chain is built from TRBV7-2 and TRBJ2-4; D gene unclear. V lost 1 base and J 8 bases, leaving 9 bases between the germline ends. In germline, CDR1 is SGHTA, CDR2 FQGNSA. The CDR3 is 13 residues long. CDR3 protein: CASSLDYTDIQYF. In DNA, the CDR3 is TGTGCCAGCAGCTTAGATTATACTGACATTCAGTACTTC.

This clone was detected a few times. This chain connects TRBV30 to TRBJ2-7; D is unclear. Trimming shortened V by 3 bases and J by 7 bases, and 16 bases separated the two germline ends. The CDR3 runs 13 residues. Germline V gene data show CDR1 as GTSNPN and CDR2 as SVGIG (reference sequence). The CDR3 region is CAWRTQVAGEQYF. CDR3 bases: TGTGCCTGGAGGACCCAAGTGGCCGGGGAGCAGTACTTC.

This clone is labeled as medium-sized. V and J are TRBV18 and TRBJ2-2, with 8 bases matching TRBD1. V shed 6 bases, J shed 5 bases, and the junction held 8 bases outside the gene matches. The CDR3 has 15 residues. Germline V gene data show CDR1 as KGHSH and CDR2 as LQKENI. The CDR3 reads CASSQRQGRTGELFF. CDR3 sequence (DNA): TGTGCCAGCTCGCAACGACAGGGGCGAACCGGGGAGCTGTTTTTT.

The chain recombines TRBV29-1 with TRBJ1-5; no clear D. The CDR3 is 13 amino acids. V dropped 4 bases and J dropped 4 bases, with 11 bases sitting between them. CDR1 and CDR2 (germline): SQVTM, ANQGSEA. CDR3: CSVAQDGNQPQHF. The CDR3 bases are TGCAGCGTTGCCCAGGACGGGAATCAGCCCCAGCATTTT. The variable domain in full, completed from reference TRBV29-1 and TRBJ1-5, reads SAVISQKPSRDICQRGTSLTIQCQVDSQVTMMFWYRQQPGQSLTLIATANQGSEATYESGFVIDKFPISRPNLTFSTLTVSNMSPEDSSIYLCSVAQDGNQPQHFGDGTRLSIL.

The V call is TRBV5-1, the J call TRBJ2-6, with 8 bases that match TRBD2. CDR3 length equals 17 residues. Trimming cost V 3 bases and J 0 bases; bases outside gene matches: 5. Germline V gives CDR1 SGHRS, CDR2 YFSETQ. CDR3 coding DNA: TGCGCCAGCAGCTATAGCGGGACTAACTCTGGGGCCAACGTCCTGACTTTC. Translating it yields CASSYSGTNSGANVLTF.

This chain connects TRBV29-1 to TRBJ1-1; D possibly corresponds to TRBD1 (6 bases). The CDR3 runs 12 residues. Per the germline V gene, CDR1 is SQVTM and CDR2 is ANQGSEA. V lost 7 bases and J lost 3, with 12 bases in between. Here the CDR3 reads CSGRQEYTEAFF. In DNA, the CDR3 is TGCAGCGGGAGACAGGAATACACTGAAGCTTTCTTT.

This chain uses TRBV9 with TRBJ2-4; D is possibly TRBD2 (6 bases). This CDR3 comprises 14 residues. Germline CDR1 SGDLS, CDR2 YYNGEE. Trimming left V 3 bases short and J 6 bases short, with 13 bases between. For the CDR3, the DNA is TGTGCCAGCAGCGCATCTAGCGTCTCAAACATTCAGTACTTC. Amino acids: CASSASSVSNIQYF.

This clone was found a few times. The V and J genes are TRBV7-2 and TRBJ1-5, with TRBD1 matching over 9 bases. CDR1 SGHTA and CDR2 FQGNSA come from the germline V gene. There are 16 residues in the CDR3. V gave up 5 bases and J gave up 5 bases; unmatched junction bases: 10. Written as DNA, the CDR3 is TGTGCCAGCAGCCGATCCGGGACAGGGCCGGATCAGCCCCAGCATTTT. Translation gives CASSRSGTGPDQPQHF.

The chain uses TRBV7-2 and TRBJ1-4; 8 bases align to TRBD1. The V gene end was trimmed by 7 bases and the J gene end by 6 bases; junction bases not matched to a gene: 7. Per germline, CDR1 SGHTA and CDR2 FQGNSA. The CDR3 contains 14 residues. This CDR3 is CASTRDRWDEKLFF. In nucleotides, the CDR3 is TGTGCCAGCACCAGGGACAGGTGGGATGAAAAACTGTTTTTT.